Presented here are 5 T cell receptor beta chains from one specimen sequenced in a study of T cells in localized non-small cell lung cancer. Clones were sequenced by immunoSEQ multiplex PCR, and TCRdb holds only the in-frame ones, with some missing. The repertoire includes roughly 4,700 clones, less than 35% of them detected once, and more than 4% sits in the top ten. The sample in question was lung tumor tissue, obtained before any cancer treatment. Receptors were obtained from a man aged 40 to 69 with stage II lung adenocarcinoma.

There are a few counts of this clone. The V gene is TRBV6-8, the J gene TRBJ1-2, with TRBD1 as a possible D gene (5 bases). The V and J ends lost 5 bases and 3 bases respectively, with 7 bases between them. The CDR3 sequence is 12 residues long. Germline values: CDR1 MNHGY, CDR2 SAAAGT. The CDR3 spells CASSGTDYGYTF. The CDR3 DNA follows: TGTGCCAGCAGTGGGACTGACTATGGCTACACCTTC.

This clone was counted a few times. The gene calls are TRBV11-3 and TRBJ1-3; 7 nucleotides align to TRBD1. Looked up from germline, CDR1 is SGHNT and CDR2 is YENEEA. CDR3 size: 16 residues. Trimming removed 0 bases from V and 4 bases from J; junction bases left unmatched: 6. DNA for the CDR3: TGTGCCAGCAGCTTAGACAGGGGGAGAGTAGGAAACACCATATATTTT. Translation: CASSLDRGRVGNTIYF.

V is TRBV10-2 and J is TRBJ2-2; TRBD2 matches 9 bases. Looked up from germline, CDR1 is WSHSY and CDR2 is SAAADI. This CDR3 comprises 14 residues. The J segment lost 6 bases and the V segment lost 6 bases, leaving 5 bases of the junction unmatched. CDR3 protein: CASRIAGESGELFF. The CDR3 bases are TGCGCCAGCAGGATAGCGGGAGAGTCCGGGGAGCTGTTTTTT.

This CDR3 is CASRETSGSYEQYF. DNA of the CDR3: TGCGCCAGCAGGGAGACTAGCGGGAGTTACGAGCAGTACTTC. This chain joins TRBV10-2 and TRBJ2-7, with 12 bases that match TRBD2. CDR3 size: 14 residues. Trimming removed 6 bases from V and 4 bases from J; junction bases left unmatched: 4. Germline V gene lookup returns CDR1 WSHSY and CDR2 SAAADI.

This clone has just a few counts. The chain combines TRBV7-2 with TRBJ2-5, with D perhaps assigned TRBD1 or TRBD2 (5 bases each). Germline values: CDR1 SGHTA, CDR2 FQGNSA. The V and J ends lost 5 bases and 5 bases respectively, with 12 bases between them. This CDR3 has 13 amino acids. CDR3 protein: CASSLTRGETQYF. CDR3 nucleotides: TGTGCCAGCAGCCTGACCCGGGGCGAGACCCAGTACTTC.